The 19 T cell receptor beta chains below all came from one sample that was sequenced in a study of T cell changes during pregnancy in multiple sclerosis. TCRdb keeps only in-frame clones here, not all; method: immunoSEQ multiplex PCR. Of approximately 34,000 clones listed, just over 90% are singletons. Source: CD8+ T cells from peripheral blood mononuclear cells, taken in the first trimester of pregnancy. The origin of the receptors is a female donor with multiple sclerosis, enrolled in a pregnancy study.

This clone was counted once. The rearrangement joins TRBV19 to TRBJ2-7, with TRBD2 identical over 11 bases. This CDR3 is 14 amino acids long. Trimming cost V 6 bases and J 3 bases; bases outside gene matches: 4. Germline V lookup: CDR1 LNHDA, CDR2 SQIVND (reference sequence). The CDR3 DNA reads TGTGCCAGTAGCCTAGCGGGAGGTATCTACGAGCAGTACTTC. Translated: CASSLAGGIYEQYF.

The gene calls are TRBV28 and TRBJ2-7, with TRBD1 identical over 7 bases. Germline V gene lookup returns CDR1 MDHEN and CDR2 SYDVKM. The CDR3 contains 15 residues. Unmatched junction bases numbered 15, after V lost 10 bases and J lost 3 bases. CDR3 in amino acids: CATETRDSVYYEQYF. Here the CDR3 DNA reads TGTGCCACGGAAACCCGGGACAGCGTCTACTACGAGCAGTACTTC.

The chain carries TRBV5-1 and TRBJ2-4; TRBD2 aligns across 7 bases. J gave up 0 bases and V 0 bases, and 3 bases lay outside the gene matches. Germline CDR1 is SGHRS and CDR2 is YFSETQ. The CDR3 totals 16 residues. CDR3 sequence reads: CASSLGGGVAKNIQYF. In DNA, the CDR3 is TGCGCCAGCAGCTTGGGGGGGGGAGTAGCCAAAAACATTCAGTACTTC.

The rearrangement joins TRBV7-6 to TRBJ2-2; 9 positions match TRBD1. V lost 6 bases and J lost 4; bases outside the gene matches: 12. The CDR3 is 17 residues long. Germline values: CDR1 SGHVS, CDR2 FNYEAQ. DNA of the CDR3: TGTGCCAGCAGTCATACGGGGACAGGGAGGTTCACCGGGGAGCTGTTTTTT. Its translation: CASSHTGTGRFTGELFF.

The chain uses TRBV23-1 and TRBJ1-2; D not certain. TRBV23-1 is known as an ORF, though its function is uncertain. CDR3 length: 10 residues. Trimming pared 8 bases from V and 5 bases from J, leaving 6 bases between. CDR3 protein: CASGEYGYTF. CDR3 in DNA: TGCGCCAGCGGTGAGTATGGCTACACCTTC.

The chain links TRBV27 to TRBJ2-5, with 7 bases matching TRBD2. The germline CDR1 and CDR2 sequences are MNHEY and SMNVEV (reference sequence). The CDR3 length is 14 residues. With 8 bases clipped from V and 2 bases from J, the junction kept 8 bases outside the gene matches. CDR3 DNA sequence: TGTGCCAGCTCTCGCCGGGGGGAGCAAGAGACCCAGTACTTC. Translated, it gives CASSRRGEQETQYF.

This chain uses TRBV27 with TRBJ2-3; 8 nucleotides align to TRBD2. V gave up 5 bases and J gave up 0 bases; unmatched junction bases: 4. The CDR3 length is 15 residues. Germline CDR1 reads MNHEY; CDR2 reads SMNVEV (reference sequence). Here the CDR3 reads CASSPGTRSTDTQYF. CDR3 DNA: TGTGCCAGCAGTCCCGGGACTAGGAGCACAGATACGCAGTATTTT.

This clone was recorded a few times. This chain uses TRBV25-1 with TRBJ2-7; 14 positions match TRBD2. CDR3 length: 18 amino acids. In germline, CDR1 is MGHDK, CDR2 SYGVNS. With V trimmed by 4 bases and J by 5 bases, 13 bases remained unmatched. CDR3 sequence: CASSGFLGTSGSFDEQYF. In DNA, the CDR3 is TGTGCCAGCAGTGGGTTTTTGGGGACTAGCGGGAGCTTTGACGAGCAGTACTTC.

This chain's CDR3 is CASSQVTGYYEQYF. In nucleotides, the CDR3 is TGTGCCAGCAGCCAAGTGACAGGGTACTACGAGCAGTACTTC. J is TRBJ2-5 and V is TRBV4-2; the match to TRBD1 covers 7 bases. Near its end, the DNA agrees better with TRBJ2-7, so the J call may be wrong. This CDR3 spans 14 amino acids. CDR1 is LGHNA, CDR2 YNFKEQ, per germline.

The chain recombines TRBV4-2 with TRBJ2-1, with 8 bases matching TRBD2. The CDR3 has 16 amino acids. Germline V gene lookup returns CDR1 LGHNA and CDR2 YNFKEQ. V shed 11 bases, J shed 9 bases, and the junction held 21 bases outside the gene matches. The CDR3 region has the DNA TGTGCCTCAAAGAGGAGAGCGGGAGAAGGGCCTGGTGAGCAGTTCTTC. Encoded protein: CASKRRAGEGPGEQFF.

This clone appeared once. This chain uses TRBV5-5 with TRBJ2-7; 8 bases are shared with TRBD1. Trimming removed 2 bases from V and 6 bases from J; junction bases left unmatched: 10. The V gene's germline CDR1 is SGHKS and CDR2 YYEKEE (reference sequence). The CDR3 totals 15 residues. CDR3 sequence (DNA): TGTGCCAGCAGCTTCTGGTGGCAGGGGGCCGCCGAGCAGTACTTC. Translation: CASSFWWQGAAEQYF.

This chain connects TRBV29-1 to TRBJ2-1; D may be TRBD2 (6 bases). The CDR3 loop spans 13 amino acids. Germline CDR1 reads SQVTM; CDR2 reads ANQGSEA. V shed 8 bases and J shed 3 bases, with 14 bases lying between them. The CDR3 sequence is CSSAGGNYNEQFF. CDR3 in DNA: TGCAGCTCAGCTGGCGGGAACTACAATGAGCAGTTCTTC.

CDR3 residues: CASSPTAGSYEQYF. The CDR3 coding sequence is TGTGCCAGCAGCCCGACGGCGGGCTCCTACGAGCAGTACTTC. The chain has TRBV13 and TRBJ2-7, with D possibly matching TRBD2 (5 bases). Germline-derived CDR1 and CDR2 are PRHDT and FYEKMQ (reference sequence). The CDR3 is made up of 14 amino acids. The V end was cut by 5 bases, the J end by 0 bases, with 11 bases between.

The chain joins TRBV28 to TRBJ2-5; 7 bases agree with TRBD2. V lost 6 bases to trimming and J lost 1 base; unmatched junction nucleotides: 8. This CDR3 has 15 residues. The germline V gene encodes CDR1 MDHEN and CDR2 SYDVKM. CDR3 loop: CASRPPGTIQETQYF. In DNA, the CDR3 is TGTGCCAGCAGACCCCCCGGGACTATCCAAGAGACCCAGTACTTC.

The rearrangement uses TRBV19 and TRBJ2-7; 10 bases agree with TRBD1. Trimming at V came to 5 bases and at J to 3 bases, leaving 7 bases not matched to a gene. The CDR3 extends over 15 amino acids. CDR1 is LNHDA and CDR2 is SQIVND in the germline V gene (reference sequence). Here the CDR3 DNA reads TGTGCCAGTAGTGTTGGACAGGGGGTGATCTACGAGCAGTACTTC. Its translation: CASSVGQGVIYEQYF.

CDR3 nucleotides: TGTGCCAGCAGCTTGGTACAGATCTATGGCTACACCTTC. It specifies CASSLVQIYGYTF. V usage is TRBV5-8 and J usage is TRBJ1-2; no clear D gene. V was shortened by 0 bases and J by 4 bases, with 7 bases between the two germline ends. The CDR3 is 13 amino acids. The germline gives CDR1 SGHTS, CDR2 YDEGEE. The full variable domain, in which reference TRBV5-8 and TRBJ1-2 provide the parts outside the CDR3, is EAGVTQSPTHLIKTRGQQATLRCSPISGHTSVYWYQQALGLGLQFLLWYDEGEERNRGNFPPRFSGRQFPNYSSELNVNALELEDSALYLCASSLVQIYGYTFGSGTRLTVV.

This chain links TRBV28 with TRBJ2-5, with D maybe TRBD1 (5 bases). Germline CDR1 reads MDHEN; CDR2 reads SYDVKM. CDR3 length equals 13 residues. Trimming left V 6 bases short and J 1 base short, with 9 bases between. The CDR3 loop reads CASRPTVQETQYF. CDR3 bases: TGTGCCAGCAGACCGACAGTCCAAGAGACCCAGTACTTC.

This chain connects TRBV5-1 to TRBJ2-7; 12 bases map to TRBD1. The trim removed 4 bases at V and 3 bases at J, leaving 8 bases unmatched. CDR3 length: 16 residues. The germline V gene has CDR1 SGHRS and CDR2 YFSETQ. CDR3 bases: TGCGCCAGCAGCCGTCTAGGGACAGGGGGCAGCTACGAGCAGTACTTC. Protein: CASSRLGTGGSYEQYF.

V usage is TRBV5-1 and J usage is TRBJ2-1; weak D call: TRBD1 (6 bases). The CDR3 is made up of 14 amino acids. CDR1 is SGHRS and CDR2 is YFSETQ in the germline V gene. V was shortened by 2 bases and J by 7 bases, with 13 bases between the two germline ends. The CDR3 region has the DNA TGCGCCAGCAGCTTCACCCAGGGGTTAAATGAGCAGTTCTTC. This gives the protein CASSFTQGLNEQFF.